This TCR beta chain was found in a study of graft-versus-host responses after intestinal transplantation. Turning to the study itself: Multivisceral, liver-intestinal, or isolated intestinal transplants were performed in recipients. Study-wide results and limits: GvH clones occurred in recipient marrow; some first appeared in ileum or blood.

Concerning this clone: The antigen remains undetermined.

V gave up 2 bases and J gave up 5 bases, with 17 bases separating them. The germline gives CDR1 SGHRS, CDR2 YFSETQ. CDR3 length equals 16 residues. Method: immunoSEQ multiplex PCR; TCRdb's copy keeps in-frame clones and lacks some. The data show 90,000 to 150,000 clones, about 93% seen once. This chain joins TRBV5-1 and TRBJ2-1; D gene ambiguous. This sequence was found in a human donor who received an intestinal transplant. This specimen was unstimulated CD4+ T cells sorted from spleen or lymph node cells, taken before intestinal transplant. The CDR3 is CASSFTPFKNDNEQFF. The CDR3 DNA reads TGCGCCAGCAGCTTCACTCCTTTCAAAAACGACAATGAGCAGTTCTTC. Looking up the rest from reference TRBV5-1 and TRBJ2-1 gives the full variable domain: KAGVTQTPRYLIKTRGQQVTLSCSPISGHRSVSWYQQTPGQGLQFLFEYFSETQRNKGNFPGRFSGRQFSNSRSEMNVSTLELGDSALYLCASSFTPFKNDNEQFFGPGTRLTVL.